The 23 T cell receptor beta chains given below trace back to one sample, sequenced in a study of identical twins' blood T cells. TCRdb re-derived calls from the 5' RACE reads in MiXCR, one entry per CDR3 protein. The sample yields a few hundred thousand distinct CDR3 sequences, more than 25% seen once. The sample was PBMCs. The receptors derive from a woman aged 18-55 years in good health.

This rearrangement joins TRBV6-2 or TRBV6-3 to TRBJ1-5; D is unresolved. Trimming shortened V by 5 bases and J by 2 bases, and 19 bases separated the two germline ends. CDR1 and CDR2 (germline): MNHEY, SVGEGT. The CDR3 has 17 amino acids. The CDR3 sequence: CASSTSSHGGRNQPQHF. CDR3 DNA sequence: TGTGCCAGCAGTACATCTTCACATGGAGGTCGCAATCAGCCCCAGCATTTT.

V is TRBV5-6 and J is TRBJ1-1, with D perhaps matching TRBD1 (6 bases). Trimming pared 1 base from V and 1 base from J, leaving 8 bases between. The CDR3 is 14 residues long. Germline V gene lookup returns CDR1 SGHDT and CDR2 YYEEEE. The CDR3 DNA reads TGTGCCAGCAGCTTGTGGACAGCGAACACTGAAGCTTTCTTT. Its protein is CASSLWTANTEAFF.

This clonotype appeared a few times. The chain combines TRBV20-1 with TRBJ2-3; D is unclear. CDR3 length: 16 residues. V was shortened by 2 bases and J by 1 base, with 16 bases between the two germline ends. Germline CDR1 reads DFQATT; CDR2 reads SNEGSKA (reference sequence). The chain's CDR3 is CSARLLASVRTDTQYF. CDR3 bases: TGCAGTGCTAGACTACTGGCTTCAGTACGCACAGATACGCAGTATTTT.

The chain uses TRBV6-5 and TRBJ2-1; D could derive from TRBD1 or TRBD2 (5 bases each). Deletions cut 1 base from V and 3 bases from J, with 16 bases between. The germline V gene encodes CDR1 MNHEY and CDR2 SVGAGI. The CDR3 runs to 17 residues. CDR3 DNA sequence: TGTGCCAGCAGTTACTTATTGGCCGGGACGCTCTACAATGAGCAGTTCTTC. This codes for CASSYLLAGTLYNEQFF.

This clonotype was seen more than once but under ten times. The chain couples TRBV27 to TRBJ2-1; 9 bases are a match to TRBD2. CDR1 is MNHEY and CDR2 is SMNVEV in the germline V gene (reference sequence). This CDR3 spans 15 amino acids. The junction had 2 bases not matched to a gene; V was cut back by 0 bases and J by 5 bases. The CDR3 region is CASSLSASGNNEQFF. CDR3 coding DNA: TGTGCCAGCAGTTTATCGGCTAGCGGGAACAATGAGCAGTTCTTC.

This clonotype was picked up many times. The rearrangement uses TRBV20-1 and TRBJ2-7; D might be TRBD2 (5 bases). The CDR3 consists of 13 residues. Germline values: CDR1 DFQATT, CDR2 SNEGSKA (reference sequence). V gave up 1 base and J gave up 4 bases, with 11 bases separating them. The CDR3 reads CSARGQAEYEQYF. Here the CDR3 DNA reads TGCAGTGCTAGAGGTCAAGCGGAGTACGAGCAGTACTTC.

This clonotype has more than one count but fewer than ten. The chain recombines TRBV4-3 with TRBJ2-7; possibly TRBD1 for D (5 bases). The CDR3 totals 15 residues. V lost 4 bases and J 2 bases, leaving 15 bases between the germline ends. The germline V gene encodes CDR1 LGHNA and CDR2 YSLEER. As DNA, the CDR3 is TGCGCCAGCAGCCGAACCCCAGGGCCGCCCTACGAGCAGTACTTC. The encoded protein is CASSRTPGPPYEQYF.

This clonotype was seen more than once but under ten times. This rearrangement joins TRBV7-8 to TRBJ1-1; D ambiguous. The CDR3 has 13 amino acids. Germline loops: CDR1 SGHVS, CDR2 FQNEAQ. Trimming took 7 bases from V and 5 from J, leaving 14 bases between them. The CDR3 DNA follows: TGTGCCAGCATCTTCAGTGCTGGGACTGAAGCTTTCTTT. Its protein is CASIFSAGTEAFF.

This clonotype has just a few counts. The chain is built from TRBV6-6 and TRBJ1-5, with D tentatively TRBD1 (6 bases). V lost 7 bases and J 4 bases, leaving 17 bases between the germline ends. The germline CDR1 and CDR2 sequences are MNHNY and SVGAGI (reference sequence). The CDR3 is 15 residues long. The CDR3 bases are TGTGCCAGCACGCGGGCCAGGGGAAGTAATCAGCCCCAGCATTTT. This sequence encodes CASTRARGSNQPQHF.

The chain recombines TRBV29-1 with TRBJ2-2; 15 bases are shared with TRBD2. CDR3 length equals 14 residues. Trimming at V came to 7 bases and at J to 6 bases, leaving 3 bases not matched to a gene. Germline V gives CDR1 SQVTM, CDR2 ANQGSEA. CDR3 loop: CSARTSGRAGELFF. Written as DNA, the CDR3 is TGCAGCGCCCGGACTAGCGGGAGGGCCGGGGAGCTGTTTTTT.

The rearrangement links TRBV20-1 to TRBJ2-3, with 10 bases aligning to TRBD2. With V trimmed by 3 bases and J by 0 bases, 6 bases remained unmatched. This CDR3 is 16 amino acids long. CDR1 DFQATT and CDR2 SNEGSKA come from the germline V gene (reference sequence). The CDR3: CSASLAGAVSTDTQYF. In DNA form, the CDR3 reads TGCAGTGCTAGTCTAGCGGGGGCCGTAAGCACAGATACGCAGTATTTT.

In its sample, this clonotype was seen a few times. The genes are TRBV29-1 and TRBJ1-1, with 7 bases that match TRBD1. Losses at the gene ends were 4 bases for V and 1 base for J; bases not matched to a gene: 3. The CDR3 runs 13 residues. The germline gives CDR1 SQVTM, CDR2 ANQGSEA. The CDR3 bases are TGCAGCGTTGCCTGGACAGGGAACACTGAAGCTTTCTTT. Encoded protein: CSVAWTGNTEAFF.

This chain links TRBV5-1 with TRBJ2-1; 7 bases fit TRBD2. This CDR3 is 14 amino acids long. The ends lost 2 bases at V and 7 bases at J; junction bases unmatched: 6. Germline CDR1 reads SGHRS; CDR2 reads YFSETQ. The CDR3 reads CASSLVTSTNEQFF. CDR3 nucleotides: TGCGCCAGCAGCTTAGTGACTAGCACTAATGAGCAGTTCTTC.

The chain employs TRBV2 and TRBJ1-1; tentatively, D is TRBD1 (6 bases). V lost 4 bases and J 5 bases, leaving 17 bases between the germline ends. Germline assignment: CDR1 SNHLY and CDR2 FYNNEI. This CDR3 is built from 15 residues. CDR3 loop: CASSGRRRGKTEAFF. In DNA form, the CDR3 reads TGTGCCAGCAGTGGACGGAGAAGGGGGAAAACTGAAGCTTTCTTT.

The genes are TRBV20-1 and TRBJ1-1, with a possible D match to TRBD1 (6 bases). Trimming stripped 8 bases from V and 1 base from J, with 14 bases between. This CDR3 contains 13 residues. The germline V gene has CDR1 DFQATT and CDR2 SNEGSKA (reference sequence). The CDR3 nucleotides read TGCAGTATCGATCCGGGGGCGAACACTGAAGCTTTCTTT. Translating gives CSIDPGANTEAFF.

This clonotype was recorded once. The chain employs TRBV11-2 and TRBJ1-1; D gene unclear. Germline lookup yields CDR1 SGHAT and CDR2 FQNNGV. The V gene lost 8 bases and the J gene lost 2 bases, with 15 bases spanning the gap. The CDR3 contains 14 residues. The CDR3 is CASGSLQVNTEAFF. The CDR3 DNA sequence: TGTGCCAGCGGCTCCCTCCAGGTTAACACTGAAGCTTTCTTT.

About this clonotype: A read error is possible here, since a much larger clone lies one base away. The chain joins TRBV2 to TRBJ1-1; D remains ambiguous. Trimming took 3 bases from V and 2 from J, leaving 16 bases between them. CDR3 length: 16 residues. Germline V gene lookup returns CDR1 SNHLY and CDR2 FYNNEI. The CDR3 DNA reads TGTGCCAGCAGTGACCGGAACGGGCCCATTAACACTGAAGCTTTCTTT. Amino acid sequence: CASSDRNGPINTEAFF.

This clonotype was seen more than once but under ten times. The chain recombines TRBV30 with TRBJ1-1; a weak D match, TRBD1 (6 bases). This CDR3 has 12 amino acids. Germline CDR1 reads GTSNPN; CDR2 reads SVGIG (reference sequence). V dropped 2 bases and J dropped 8 bases, with 12 bases sitting between them. Here the CDR3 DNA reads TGTGCCTGGAGTCCGCAGGGGAGCGAAGCTTTCTTT. Protein sequence: CAWSPQGSEAFF.

This clonotype was seen many times. The V gene is TRBV5-1, the J gene TRBJ1-1; TRBD1 aligns across 7 bases. This CDR3 spans 13 amino acids. J was trimmed by 6 bases and V by 5 bases; bases with no gene match: 7. The germline CDR1 and CDR2 sequences are SGHRS and YFSETQ. As DNA, the CDR3 is TGCGCCAGCAGATATACAGGGGTCCCTGAAGCTTTCTTT. This encodes CASRYTGVPEAFF.

V is TRBV20-1 and J is TRBJ1-1; possibly TRBD1 for D (5 bases). CDR3 length: 15 amino acids. V lost 1 base and J 1 base, leaving 13 bases between the germline ends. From germline, CDR1 is DFQATT and CDR2 SNEGSKA (reference sequence). CDR3 in DNA: TGCAGTGCTAGAGTAGCGACAGAATCGAACACTGAAGCTTTCTTT. This sequence encodes CSARVATESNTEAFF.

This clonotype was seen at least ten times. This chain joins TRBV25-1 and TRBJ1-1; D gene uncertain. The CDR3 length is 11 residues. V lost 6 bases and J lost 0, with 2 bases in between. The germline V gene has CDR1 MGHDK and CDR2 SYGVNS. CDR3 sequence reads: CASRVNTEAFF. The CDR3 region has the DNA TGTGCCAGCAGGGTGAACACTGAAGCTTTCTTT.

The chain has TRBV18 and TRBJ1-1, with a tentative D call TRBD1 (6 bases). Germline assignment: CDR1 KGHSH and CDR2 LQKENI. The CDR3 sequence is 16 residues long. The germline V and J ends were trimmed by 0 bases and 5 bases, with 16 bases remaining between them. Here the CDR3 DNA reads TGTGCCAGCTCACCACCTAACCGGGGGCGATGTACTGAAGCTTTCTTT. This sequence encodes CASSPPNRGRCTEAFF.

The genes are TRBV4-1 and TRBJ2-2, with 7 bases lining up with TRBD1. This CDR3 contains 16 residues. Germline V lookup: CDR1 MGHRA, CDR2 YSYEKL. Trimming cost V 6 bases and J 0 bases; bases outside gene matches: 7. DNA for the CDR3: TGCGCCAGCAGGCAATACAGGGGAGCGAACACCGGGGAGCTGTTTTTT. Amino acid sequence: CASRQYRGANTGELFF.